The next 26 T cell receptor beta chains were all read from a single sample in a study of blood T cell repertoires in COVID-19. Sequencing used immunoSEQ multiplex PCR; TCRdb keeps in-frame clones, though not all of them. The sample holds under 300,000 clones, 86% seen once. Specimen: peripheral blood. The receptors come from a man in his sixties with acute or convalescent COVID-19.

This sequence joins TRBV30 and TRBJ2-1, with 10 nucleotides matching TRBD2. This CDR3 is built from 16 residues. Germline-derived CDR1 and CDR2 are GTSNPN and SVGIG (reference sequence). J was trimmed by 8 bases and V by 4 bases; bases with no gene match: 14. The CDR3 nucleotides are TGTGCCTGGAAATCGAGCCAGCGGGAGGGCAGGGATGAGCAGTTCTTC. It is translated as CAWKSSQREGRDEQFF.

The V and J genes are TRBV18 and TRBJ1-1; 7 nucleotides line up with TRBD1. CDR1 KGHSH and CDR2 LQKENI come from the germline V gene. V lost 3 bases and J lost 2; bases outside the gene matches: 3. The CDR3 runs to 14 residues. Here the CDR3 DNA reads TGTGCCAGCTCACCGGCAGGGGGTAACACTGAAGCTTTCTTT. Encoded protein: CASSPAGGNTEAFF. Full variable domain (outside the CDR3, taken from reference TRBV18 and TRBJ1-1): NAGVMQNPRHLVRRRGQEARLRCSPMKGHSHVYWYRQLPEEGLKFMVYLQKENIIDESGMPKERFSAEFPKEGPSILRIQQVVRGDSAAYFCASSPAGGNTEAFFGQGTRLTVV.

The V gene is TRBV28, the J gene TRBJ2-2; 10 bases map to TRBD2. V shed 3 bases and J 5 bases; nucleotides not matched to a gene: 3. The CDR3 consists of 15 residues. Germline-derived CDR1 and CDR2 are MDHEN and SYDVKM. The CDR3 loop reads CASSFNSGRTGELFF. Here the CDR3 DNA reads TGTGCCAGCAGTTTTAATAGCGGGAGGACCGGGGAGCTGTTTTTT. Variable domain in full (rest from reference TRBV28 and TRBJ2-2): DVKVTQSSRYLVKRTGEKVFLECVQDMDHENMFWYRQDPGLGLRLIYFSYDVKMKEKGDIPEGYSVSREKKERFSLILESASTNQTSMYLCASSFNSGRTGELFFGEGSRLTVL.

The V gene is TRBV6-5, the J gene TRBJ2-7; 9 bases fit TRBD1. Germline loops: CDR1 MNHEY, CDR2 SVGAGI. The V segment lost 4 bases and the J segment 6 bases; nucleotides outside the gene matches: 7. The CDR3 consists of 14 residues. The CDR3 DNA reads TGTGCCAGCAGTTCCCCGGGACAGGGTGGCGAGCAGTACTTC. Translating it yields CASSSPGQGGEQYF.

The chain combines TRBV27 with TRBJ2-7, with D perhaps TRBD1 (5 bases). Germline lookup yields CDR1 MNHEY and CDR2 SMNVEV (reference sequence). The V end was cut by 3 bases, the J end by 1 base, with 7 bases between. The length of the CDR3 is 13 residues. The CDR3 region has the DNA TGTGCCAGCAGTTTTAGGACATCCTACGAGCAGTACTTC. It specifies CASSFRTSYEQYF.

The chain employs TRBV30 and TRBJ2-5, with TRBD2 as a possible D gene (6 bases). The CDR3 totals 14 residues. Germline V gene data show CDR1 as GTSNPN and CDR2 as SVGIG (reference sequence). The V end lost 0 bases, the J end lost 7 bases, and 15 bases lay between the germline ends. CDR3 coding DNA: TGTGCCTGGAGTGTCACGGGACTGCCGTCGACCCAGTACTTC. Encoded protein: CAWSVTGLPSTQYF. The variable domain in full, with the rest retrieved from reference TRBV30 and TRBJ2-5, is SQTIHQWPATLVQPVGSPLSLECTVEGTSNPNLYWYRQAAGRGLQLLFYSVGIGQISSEVPQNLSASRPQDRQFILSSKKLLLSDSGFYLCAWSVTGLPSTQYFGPGTRLLVL.

V and J are TRBV6-4 and TRBJ2-1; 11 nucleotides line up with TRBD1. Germline V gene data show CDR1 as MRHNA and CDR2 as SNTAGT. This CDR3 contains 14 residues. J lost 10 bases, V lost 7 bases, and 9 bases had no gene match. CDR3 sequence: CASIRDRGTPEQFF. The CDR3 nucleotides read TGTGCCAGCATCCGGGACAGGGGGACCCCCGAGCAGTTCTTC.

Remarks on this clone: The same CDR3 is also encoded by other DNA sequences in this sample. V usage is TRBV27 and J usage is TRBJ2-2, with D unclear. The V end was cut by 6 bases, the J end by 1 base, with 3 bases between. The CDR3 consists of 12 residues. Germline CDR1 is MNHEY and CDR2 is SMNVEV (reference sequence). CDR3 sequence reads: CASSLNTGELFF. In DNA, the CDR3 is TGTGCCAGCAGCCTGAACACCGGGGAGCTGTTTTTT.

This chain links TRBV19 with TRBJ2-1, with D maybe TRBD2 (5 bases). The CDR3 totals 13 residues. Looked up from germline, CDR1 is LNHDA and CDR2 is SQIVND (reference sequence). Trimming took off 5 bases at V and 6 bases at J, with 11 bases between the two ends. CDR3 bases: TGTGCCAGTAGTTCCGAACTAGTCAATGAGCAGTTCTTC. This codes for CASSSELVNEQFF.

The genes are TRBV18 and TRBJ1-1; a possible D gene is TRBD1 (5 bases). The CDR3 contains 12 residues. Trimming stripped 4 bases from V and 7 bases from J, with 10 bases between. Germline V gene sequence: CDR1 KGHSH, CDR2 LQKENI. DNA for the CDR3: TGTGCCAGCTCACGGGGGAGGAATGAAGCTTTCTTT. This sequence encodes CASSRGRNEAFF.

The chain joins TRBV28 to TRBJ2-1, with D unresolved. The germline V gene encodes CDR1 MDHEN and CDR2 SYDVKM. Between the trimmed V and J ends, which lost 1 base and 5 bases, there was a span of 15 bases. The CDR3 is made up of 16 amino acids. Here the CDR3 DNA reads TGTGCCAGCAGTTTATTTGGGCAAGAAAGTGACAATGAGCAGTTCTTC. Translated, it gives CASSLFGQESDNEQFF.

V is TRBV6-5 and J is TRBJ2-5, with TRBD1 as a possible D gene (5 bases). The CDR3 runs 15 residues. Looked up from germline, CDR1 is MNHEY and CDR2 is SVGAGI. The V end lost 2 bases, the J end lost 5 bases, and 15 bases lay between the germline ends. CDR3 protein: CASSYLARAVETQYF. CDR3 coding DNA: TGTGCCAGCAGTTACCTCGCCAGGGCCGTTGAGACCCAGTACTTC.

The chain has TRBV4-3 and TRBJ1-1; D not resolved. The CDR3 is made up of 15 amino acids. CDR1 and CDR2 from the germline V gene are LGHNA and YSLEER. Between the trimmed V and J ends, which lost 8 bases and 0 bases, there was a span of 16 bases. The CDR3 bases are TGCGCCAGCTACGCCTCCTTAGAGGTGAACACTGAAGCTTTCTTT. Translated, it gives CASYASLEVNTEAFF.

This sequence joins TRBV2 and TRBJ2-2; 12 bases line up with TRBD2. From germline, CDR1 is SNHLY and CDR2 FYNNEI. The CDR3 loop spans 14 amino acids. The ends lost 6 bases at V and 6 bases at J; junction bases unmatched: 2. CDR3 region: CASRLAGGPGELFF. CDR3 sequence (DNA): TGTGCCAGCAGACTAGCGGGAGGACCCGGGGAGCTGTTTTTT. The full variable domain, rest sourced from reference TRBV2 and TRBJ2-2, is EPEVTQTPSHQVTQMGQEVILRCVPISNHLYFYWYRQILGQKVEFLVSFYNNEISEKSEIFDDQFSVERPDGSNFTLKIRSTKLEDSAMYFCASRLAGGPGELFFGEGSRLTVL.

This sequence joins TRBV5-1 and TRBJ2-5; 8 bases match TRBD1. The length of the CDR3 is 18 residues. V lost 0 bases, J lost 2 bases, and 12 bases stayed unmatched. In germline, CDR1 is SGHRS, CDR2 YFSETQ. CDR3 region: CASSLASSGTGGQETQYF. The CDR3 DNA sequence: TGCGCCAGCAGCTTGGCCTCCTCGGGCACAGGGGGGCAAGAGACCCAGTACTTC.

The gene calls are TRBV28 and TRBJ2-5, with TRBD1 matching over 7 bases. Germline CDR1 reads MDHEN; CDR2 reads SYDVKM. Losses at the gene ends were 7 bases for V and 0 bases for J; bases not matched to a gene: 17. CDR3 length: 18 amino acids. CDR3 nucleotides: TGTGCCAGCATTAGGGACAGCGGATACTCAAAATACCAAGAGACCCAGTACTTC. This sequence encodes CASIRDSGYSKYQETQYF. The full variable domain, rest sourced from reference TRBV28 and TRBJ2-5, is DVKVTQSSRYLVKRTGEKVFLECVQDMDHENMFWYRQDPGLGLRLIYFSYDVKMKEKGDIPEGYSVSREKKERFSLILESASTNQTSMYLCASIRDSGYSKYQETQYFGPGTRLLVL.

The J gene is TRBJ2-1, the V gene TRBV14, with 10 bases matching TRBD2. The length of the CDR3 is 16 residues. The V gene's germline CDR1 is SGHDN and CDR2 FVKESK. J lost 8 bases, V lost 3 bases, and 10 bases had no gene match. The DNA for the CDR3 is TGTGCCAGCAGCCACCCGGCCAGCGGGAGGGCCTATGAGCAGTTCTTC. Protein: CASSHPASGRAYEQFF.

This chain connects TRBV19 to TRBJ1-1; 7 positions agree with TRBD1. The CDR3 sequence is 12 residues long. The germline V gene has CDR1 LNHDA and CDR2 SQIVND (reference sequence). Trimming removed 3 bases from V and 7 bases from J; junction bases left unmatched: 2. The CDR3 bases are TGTGCCAGTAGTATGGCAGGGGGTGAAGCTTTCTTT. This encodes CASSMAGGEAFF.

The CDR3 DNA is TGTGCCAGCAGTTCGATCAACAGGATTAACACTGAAGCTTTCTTT. This gives the protein CASSSINRINTEAFF. This rearrangement joins TRBV27 to TRBJ1-1, with D maybe TRBD1 (5 bases). This CDR3 is built from 15 residues. Trimming took off 4 bases at V and 2 bases at J, with 14 bases between the two ends. Looked up from germline, CDR1 is MNHEY and CDR2 is SMNVEV (reference sequence).

The table lists this clone with a count of one. The gene calls are TRBV7-7 and TRBJ2-1; 8 positions agree with TRBD2. This CDR3 is 13 amino acids long. Germline V gene sequence: CDR1 SSHAT, CDR2 FNYEAQ (reference sequence). The CDR3 protein is CASGASGYNEQFF. The DNA of the CDR3 is TGTGCTAGCGGGGCTAGCGGATACAATGAGCAGTTCTTC. Variable domain in full (rest from reference TRBV7-7 and TRBJ2-1): GAGVSQSPRYKVTKRGQDVTLRCDPISSHATLYWYQQALGQGPEFLTYFNYEAQPDKSGLPSDRFSAERPEGSISTLTIQRTEQRDSAMYRCASGASGYNEQFFGPGTRLTVL.

The CDR3 sequence is CASSILSDRVSYEQYF. The CDR3 region has the DNA TGTGCCAGCAGCATTCTATCCGACAGGGTCTCCTACGAGCAGTACTTC. This chain links TRBV21-1 with TRBJ2-7; the D call in the table, TRBD1, was not verified against the DNA. TRBV21-1 is classified as a pseudogene. The CDR3 extends over 16 amino acids.

The V and J genes are TRBV5-6 and TRBJ1-5; D possibly corresponds to TRBD1 (5 bases). In germline, CDR1 is SGHDT, CDR2 YYEEEE. The CDR3 covers 15 residues. The germline V and J ends were trimmed by 0 bases and 4 bases, with 11 bases remaining between them. The CDR3 DNA reads as TGTGCCAGCAGCTTGGCAGGGATCCTAAATCAGCCCCAGCATTTT. Protein: CASSLAGILNQPQHF.

In this sample, this clone turned up once. The chain joins TRBV18 to TRBJ2-2; tentative D call: TRBD1 (5 bases). Trimming stripped 2 bases from V and 1 base from J, with 11 bases between. The CDR3 covers 16 residues. CDR1 is KGHSH and CDR2 is LQKENI in the germline V gene. The CDR3 spells CASSPSQVQNTGELFF. The CDR3 DNA sequence: TGTGCCAGCTCACCATCACAGGTTCAGAACACCGGGGAGCTGTTTTTT.

This clone was counted a few times. This chain connects TRBV18 to TRBJ1-1; D remains ambiguous. This CDR3 has 13 residues. Trimming pared 1 base from V and 4 bases from J, leaving 7 bases between. Germline CDR1 KGHSH, CDR2 LQKENI. In nucleotides, the CDR3 is TGTGCCAGCTCACCACTATCTTCCACTGAAGCTTTCTTT. Encoded protein: CASSPLSSTEAFF.

V and J are TRBV27 and TRBJ2-3, with D possibly being TRBD1 (7 bases). V was pared by 5 bases and J by 3 bases, with 12 bases between. The CDR3 extends over 14 amino acids. The germline V gene has CDR1 MNHEY and CDR2 SMNVEV (reference sequence). The CDR3 reads CASSPRDRTDTQYF. CDR3 in DNA: TGTGCCAGCAGTCCGCGGGACAGAACAGATACGCAGTATTTT.

The V and J genes are TRBV10-3 and TRBJ1-2, with D unclear. The CDR3 totals 13 residues. Trimming removed 2 bases at V and 3 bases at J, with 7 bases between. Per germline, CDR1 ENHRY and CDR2 SYGVKD. Here the CDR3 reads CAISEGVDYGYTF. As DNA, the CDR3 is TGTGCCATCAGTGAGGGAGTCGACTATGGCTACACCTTC.